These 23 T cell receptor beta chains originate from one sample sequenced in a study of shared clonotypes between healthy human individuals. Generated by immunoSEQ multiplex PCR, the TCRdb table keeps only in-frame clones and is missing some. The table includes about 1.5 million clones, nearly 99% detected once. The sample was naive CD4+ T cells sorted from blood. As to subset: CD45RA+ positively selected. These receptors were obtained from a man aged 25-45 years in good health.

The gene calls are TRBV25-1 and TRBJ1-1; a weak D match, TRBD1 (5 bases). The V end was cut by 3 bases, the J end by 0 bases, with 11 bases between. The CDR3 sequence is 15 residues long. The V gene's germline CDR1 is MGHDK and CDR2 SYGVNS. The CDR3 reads CASSDEGRLNTEAFF. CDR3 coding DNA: TGTGCCAGCAGTGATGAGGGACGGCTGAACACTGAAGCTTTCTTT.

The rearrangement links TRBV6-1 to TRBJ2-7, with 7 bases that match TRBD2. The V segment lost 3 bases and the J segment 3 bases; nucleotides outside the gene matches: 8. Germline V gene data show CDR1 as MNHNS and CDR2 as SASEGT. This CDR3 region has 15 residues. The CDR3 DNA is TGTGCCAGCAGTGAGGGGAGCGGGACGTACTACGAGCAGTACTTC. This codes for CASSEGSGTYYEQYF.

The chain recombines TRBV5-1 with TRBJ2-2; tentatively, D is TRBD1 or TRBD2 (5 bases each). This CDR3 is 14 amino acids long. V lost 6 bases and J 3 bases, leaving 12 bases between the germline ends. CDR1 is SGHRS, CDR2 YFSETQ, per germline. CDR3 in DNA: TGCGCCAGCAACGTGAGGGGTGACACCGGGGAGCTGTTTTTT. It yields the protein CASNVRGDTGELFF.

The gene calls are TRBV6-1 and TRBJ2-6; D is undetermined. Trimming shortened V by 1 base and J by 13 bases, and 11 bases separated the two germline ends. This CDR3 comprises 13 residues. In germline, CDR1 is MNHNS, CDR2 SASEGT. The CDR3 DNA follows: TGTGCCAGCAGTGAAGTAGCAGAGATTGTCCTGACTTTC. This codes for CASSEVAEIVLTF.

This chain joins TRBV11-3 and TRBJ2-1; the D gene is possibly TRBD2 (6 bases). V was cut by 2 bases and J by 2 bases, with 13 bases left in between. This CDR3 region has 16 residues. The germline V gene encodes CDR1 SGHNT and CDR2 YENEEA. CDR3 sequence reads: CASSLTGAGAYNEQFF. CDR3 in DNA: TGTGCCAGCAGCTTAACGGGAGCGGGTGCCTACAATGAGCAGTTCTTC.

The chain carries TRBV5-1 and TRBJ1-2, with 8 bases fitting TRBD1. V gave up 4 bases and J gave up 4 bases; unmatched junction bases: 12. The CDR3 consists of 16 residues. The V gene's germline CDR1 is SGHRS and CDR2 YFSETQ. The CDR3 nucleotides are TGCGCCAGCAGCACTGGGGCCCTGGACAGGGCCTATGGCTACACCTTC. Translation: CASSTGALDRAYGYTF.

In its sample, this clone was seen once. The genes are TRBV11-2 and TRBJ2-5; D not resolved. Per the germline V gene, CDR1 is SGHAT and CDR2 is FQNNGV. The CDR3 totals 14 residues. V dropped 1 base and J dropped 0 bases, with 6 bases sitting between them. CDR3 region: CASSLVRYQETQYF. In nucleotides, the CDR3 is TGTGCCAGCAGCTTAGTTCGGTACCAAGAGACCCAGTACTTC.

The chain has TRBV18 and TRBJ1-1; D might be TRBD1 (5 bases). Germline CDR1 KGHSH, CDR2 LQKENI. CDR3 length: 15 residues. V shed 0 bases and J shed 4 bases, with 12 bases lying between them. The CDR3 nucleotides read TGTGCCAGCTCACCACCGAGCAGGGTAGGCACTGAAGCTTTCTTT. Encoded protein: CASSPPSRVGTEAFF.

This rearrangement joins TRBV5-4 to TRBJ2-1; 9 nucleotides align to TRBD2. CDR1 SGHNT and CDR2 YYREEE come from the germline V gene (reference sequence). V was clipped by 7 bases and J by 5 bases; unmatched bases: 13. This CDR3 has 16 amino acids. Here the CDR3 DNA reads TGTGCCAGCTCACGGGGGGCTAGCGGGACTAACAATGAGCAGTTCTTC. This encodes CASSRGASGTNNEQFF.

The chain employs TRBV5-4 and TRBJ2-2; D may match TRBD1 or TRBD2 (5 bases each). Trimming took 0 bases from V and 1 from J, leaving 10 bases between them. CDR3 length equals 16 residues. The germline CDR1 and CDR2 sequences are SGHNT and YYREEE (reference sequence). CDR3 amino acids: CASSLGGTRNTGELFF. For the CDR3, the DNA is TGTGCCAGCAGCTTGGGGGGGACGCGGAACACCGGGGAGCTGTTTTTT. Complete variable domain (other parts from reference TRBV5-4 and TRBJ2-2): ETGVTQSPTHLIKTRGQQVTLRCSSQSGHNTVSWYQQALGQGPQFIFQYYREEENGRGNFPPRFSGLQFPNYSSELNVNALELDDSALYLCASSLGGTRNTGELFFGEGSRLTVL.

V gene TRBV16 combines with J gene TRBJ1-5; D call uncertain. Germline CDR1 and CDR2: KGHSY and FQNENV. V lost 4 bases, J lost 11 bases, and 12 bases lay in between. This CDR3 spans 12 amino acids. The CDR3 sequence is CASSPPREAQHF. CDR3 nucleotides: TGTGCCAGCAGCCCCCCGAGAGAGGCCCAGCATTTT.

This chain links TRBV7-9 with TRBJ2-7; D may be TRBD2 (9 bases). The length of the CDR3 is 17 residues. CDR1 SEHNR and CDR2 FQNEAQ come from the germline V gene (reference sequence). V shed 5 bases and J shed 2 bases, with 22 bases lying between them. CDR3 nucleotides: TGTGCCAGCAGCGAACCAGGGGGCGGGAGGGCTACCTACGAGCAGTACTTC. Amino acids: CASSEPGGGRATYEQYF. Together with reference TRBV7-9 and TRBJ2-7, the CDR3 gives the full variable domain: DTGVSQNPRHKITKRGQNVTFRCDPISEHNRLYWYRQTLGQGPEFLTYFQNEAQLEKSRLLSDRFSAERPKGSFSTLEIQRTEQGDSAMYLCASSEPGGGRATYEQYFGPGTRLTVT.

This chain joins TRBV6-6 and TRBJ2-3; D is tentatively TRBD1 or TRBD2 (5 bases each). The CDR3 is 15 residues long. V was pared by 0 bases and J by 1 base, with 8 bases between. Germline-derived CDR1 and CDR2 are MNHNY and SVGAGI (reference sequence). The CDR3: CASSYSGGGTDTQYF. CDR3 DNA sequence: TGTGCCAGCAGTTACTCTGGGGGAGGCACAGATACGCAGTATTTT.

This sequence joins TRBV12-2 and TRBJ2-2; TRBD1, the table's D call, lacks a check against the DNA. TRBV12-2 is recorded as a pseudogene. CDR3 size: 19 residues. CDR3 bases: TGTGCAAGTCGTTCCACTCGACGGGACAGGGGGCTTGGGCCCGGGGAGCTGTTTTTT. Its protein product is CASRSTRRDRGLGPGELFF.

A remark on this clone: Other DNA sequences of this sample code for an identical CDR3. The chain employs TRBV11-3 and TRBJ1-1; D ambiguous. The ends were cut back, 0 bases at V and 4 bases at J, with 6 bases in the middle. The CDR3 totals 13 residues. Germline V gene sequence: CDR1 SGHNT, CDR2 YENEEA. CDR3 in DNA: TGTGCCAGCAGCTTAGATGGACTCACTGAAGCTTTCTTT. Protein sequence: CASSLDGLTEAFF.

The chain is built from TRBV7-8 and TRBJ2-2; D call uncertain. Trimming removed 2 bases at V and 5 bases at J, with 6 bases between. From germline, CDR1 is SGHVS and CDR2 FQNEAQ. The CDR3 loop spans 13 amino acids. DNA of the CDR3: TGTGCCAGCAGCTTACTGAGGACCGGGGAGCTGTTTTTT. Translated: CASSLLRTGELFF.

The CDR3 DNA is TGCGCCAGCAGCCTCTCGGGACTTACGTCAGATACGCAGTATTTT. This translates into CASSLSGLTSDTQYF. The chain combines TRBV5-1 with TRBJ2-3, with D possibly being TRBD2 (6 bases). Germline values: CDR1 SGHRS, CDR2 YFSETQ. The CDR3 is 15 residues long. V was clipped by 4 bases and J by 4 bases, with 16 bases between them.

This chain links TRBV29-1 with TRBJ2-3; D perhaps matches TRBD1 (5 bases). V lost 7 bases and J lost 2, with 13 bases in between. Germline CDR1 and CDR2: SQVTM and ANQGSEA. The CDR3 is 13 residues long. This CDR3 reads CSAGGRATDTQYF. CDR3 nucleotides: TGCAGCGCCGGCGGCAGGGCCACAGATACGCAGTATTTT.

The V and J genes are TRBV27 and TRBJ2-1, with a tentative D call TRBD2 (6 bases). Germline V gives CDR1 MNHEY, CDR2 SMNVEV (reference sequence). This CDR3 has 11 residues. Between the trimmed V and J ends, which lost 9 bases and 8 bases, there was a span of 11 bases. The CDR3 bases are TGTGCCAGGGGCGGGGTGCATGAGCAGTTCTTC. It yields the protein CARGGVHEQFF.

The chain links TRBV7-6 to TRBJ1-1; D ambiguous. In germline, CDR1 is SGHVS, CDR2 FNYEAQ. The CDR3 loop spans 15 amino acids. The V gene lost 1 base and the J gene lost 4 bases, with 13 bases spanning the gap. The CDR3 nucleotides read TGTGCCAGCAGCTTAGAGGCATGGAAGGGCACTGAAGCTTTCTTT. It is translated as CASSLEAWKGTEAFF. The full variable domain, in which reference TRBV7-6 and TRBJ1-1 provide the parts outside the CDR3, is GAGVSQSPRYKVTKRGQDVALRCDPISGHVSLYWYRQALGQGPEFLTYFNYEAQQDKSGLPNDRFSAERPEGSISTLTIQRTEQRDSAMYRCASSLEAWKGTEAFFGQGTRLTVV.

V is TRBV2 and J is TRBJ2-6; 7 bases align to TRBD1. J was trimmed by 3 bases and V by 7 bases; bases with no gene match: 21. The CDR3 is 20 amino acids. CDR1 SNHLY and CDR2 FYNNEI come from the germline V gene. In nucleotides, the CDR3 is TGTGCCAGCATCACATTTGATACCCTGACAGGGCTGGTTGGGGCCAACGTCCTGACTTTC. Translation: CASITFDTLTGLVGANVLTF.

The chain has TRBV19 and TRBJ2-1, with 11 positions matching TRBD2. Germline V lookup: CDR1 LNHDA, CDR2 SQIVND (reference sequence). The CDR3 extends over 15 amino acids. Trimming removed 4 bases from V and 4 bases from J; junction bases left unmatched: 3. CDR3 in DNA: TGTGCCAGTAGTAGCCGACTAGCGGGATACAATGAGCAGTTCTTC. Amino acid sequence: CASSSRLAGYNEQFF.

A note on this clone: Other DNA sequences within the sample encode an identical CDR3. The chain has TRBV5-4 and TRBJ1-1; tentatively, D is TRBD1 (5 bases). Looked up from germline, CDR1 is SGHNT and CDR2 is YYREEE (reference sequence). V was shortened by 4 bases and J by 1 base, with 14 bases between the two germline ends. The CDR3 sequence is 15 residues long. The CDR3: CASSRGQGGNTEAFF. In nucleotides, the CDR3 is TGTGCCAGCAGCCGGGGCCAGGGAGGGAACACTGAAGCTTTCTTT.